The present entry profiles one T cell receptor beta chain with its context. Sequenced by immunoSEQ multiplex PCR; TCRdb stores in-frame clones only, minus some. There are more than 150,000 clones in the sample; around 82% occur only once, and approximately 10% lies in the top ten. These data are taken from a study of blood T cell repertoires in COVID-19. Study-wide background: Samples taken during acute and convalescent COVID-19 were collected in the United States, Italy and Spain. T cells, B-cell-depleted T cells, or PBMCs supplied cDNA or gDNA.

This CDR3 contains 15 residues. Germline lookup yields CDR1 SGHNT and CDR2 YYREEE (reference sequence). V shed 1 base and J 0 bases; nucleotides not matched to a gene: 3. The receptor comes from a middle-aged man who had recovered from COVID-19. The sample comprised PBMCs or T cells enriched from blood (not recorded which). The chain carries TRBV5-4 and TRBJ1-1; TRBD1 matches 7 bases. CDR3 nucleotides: TGTGCCAGCAGCTTGCCAGGGGGGCTGAACACTGAAGCTTTCTTT. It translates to CASSLPGGLNTEAFF.